The 14 T cell receptor beta chains presented below share a single source sample, sequenced in a study of blood T cell repertoires in COVID-19. Clones were sequenced by immunoSEQ multiplex PCR, and TCRdb holds only the in-frame ones, with some missing. This table has about 11,000 clones, 65% to 90% appearing once. Input material: peripheral blood. All receptors come from a man between 65 and 85 years old with active COVID-19.

The chain has TRBV5-1 and TRBJ2-2; D is possibly TRBD2 (6 bases). The length of the CDR3 is 14 residues. Deletions cut 2 bases from V and 4 bases from J, with 9 bases between. The germline V gene encodes CDR1 SGHRS and CDR2 YFSETQ. The CDR3 nucleotides read TGCGCCAGCAGCTTTAGCGGAGTCACCGGGGAGCTGTTTTTT. This translates into CASSFSGVTGELFF.

V usage is TRBV7-2 and J usage is TRBJ2-7; D may be TRBD1 (6 bases). The CDR3 is made up of 15 amino acids. Germline V gives CDR1 SGHTA, CDR2 FQGNSA. V was shortened by 4 bases and J by 0 bases, with 13 bases between the two germline ends. CDR3: CASSYRDTLSYEQYF. Here the CDR3 DNA reads TGTGCCAGCAGCTACAGGGATACCCTCTCCTACGAGCAGTACTTC.

This chain uses TRBV7-2 with TRBJ2-5; a weak D match, TRBD2 (5 bases). With 5 bases removed from V and 0 bases from J, the gap between germline ends came to 7 bases. Germline V lookup: CDR1 SGHTA, CDR2 FQGNSA. The length of the CDR3 is 13 residues. The CDR3 here is CASSPGYQETQYF. CDR3 DNA: TGTGCCAGCAGCCCGGGATACCAAGAGACCCAGTACTTC.

As regards this clone: The junction does not match germline at one end; this may be a read error. The chain couples TRBV7-9 to TRBJ2-3; tentative D call: TRBD1 (5 bases). Germline assignment: CDR1 SEHNR and CDR2 FQNEAQ (reference sequence). The CDR3 consists of 14 residues. CDR3 sequence (DNA): TGTGCCAGCAACTTAGGGGTCGGGACAGATACGCAGTATTTT. It is translated as CASNLGVGTDTQYF.

The chain is built from TRBV6-2 or TRBV6-3 and TRBJ2-4; TRBD2 is a possible D gene (7 bases). Germline V gene sequence: CDR1 MNHEY, CDR2 SVGEGT. CDR3 length: 14 residues. Trimming stripped 6 bases from V and 6 bases from J, with 15 bases between. In DNA form, the CDR3 reads TGTGCCAGCAGCCTCGGGGGGCCAGGAAACATTCAGTACTTC. Its translation: CASSLGGPGNIQYF.

V usage is TRBV4-1 and J usage is TRBJ2-7, with D perhaps matching TRBD2 (6 bases). The V end was cut by 1 base, the J end by 3 bases, with 13 bases between. Germline V gene sequence: CDR1 MGHRA, CDR2 YSYEKL. This CDR3 spans 15 amino acids. The CDR3 region is CASSQAGTANYEQYF. CDR3 nucleotide sequence: TGCGCCAGCAGCCAAGCCGGGACTGCGAACTACGAGCAGTACTTC.

The genes are TRBV4-1 and TRBJ2-2; 11 nucleotides line up with TRBD2. Trimming at V came to 2 bases and at J to 5 bases, leaving 4 bases not matched to a gene. The CDR3 runs 16 residues. Germline V gene sequence: CDR1 MGHRA, CDR2 YSYEKL. CDR3 sequence reads: CASSQKRLAGTGELFF. CDR3 coding DNA: TGCGCCAGCAGCCAAAAGCGACTAGCGGGGACCGGGGAGCTGTTTTTT.

V gene TRBV19 combines with J gene TRBJ2-7, with TRBD1 identical over 7 bases. This CDR3 has 14 amino acids. V gave up 3 bases and J gave up 0 bases; unmatched junction bases: 2. The germline CDR1 and CDR2 sequences are LNHDA and SQIVND (reference sequence). The DNA for the CDR3 is TGTGCCAGTAGTATCCGGGACAGCTCCTACGAGCAGTACTTC. Translating gives CASSIRDSSYEQYF.

This rearrangement joins TRBV18 to TRBJ1-2, with TRBD1 matching over 8 bases. The germline gives CDR1 KGHSH, CDR2 LQKENI. CDR3 length: 15 amino acids. Unmatched junction bases numbered 8, after V lost 6 bases and J lost 2 bases. The CDR3 sequence: CASSPTQGVNYGYTF. The CDR3 DNA reads TGTGCCAGCTCCCCCACACAGGGGGTAAACTATGGCTACACCTTC. Combining the CDR3 with reference TRBV18 and TRBJ1-2 gives the whole variable domain NAGVMQNPRHLVRRRGQEARLRCSPMKGHSHVYWYRQLPEEGLKFMVYLQKENIIDESGMPKERFSAEFPKEGPSILRIQQVVRGDSAAYFCASSPTQGVNYGYTFGSGTRLTVV.

The chain has TRBV11-2 and TRBJ2-3; 7 bases line up with TRBD1. Trimming cost V 5 bases and J 6 bases; bases outside gene matches: 14. CDR3 size: 16 residues. CDR1 and CDR2 (germline): SGHAT, FQNNGV. The CDR3 region has the DNA TGTGCCAGCAGCGCCGCCGGGACAGCGAAGGGGGATACGCAGTATTTT. Residues: CASSAAGTAKGDTQYF.

The V gene is TRBV19, the J gene TRBJ1-2; TRBD1 aligns across 8 bases. CDR1 is LNHDA, CDR2 SQIVND, per germline (reference sequence). The CDR3 consists of 16 residues. With 8 bases clipped from V and 4 bases from J, the junction kept 15 bases outside the gene matches. CDR3 in DNA: TGTGCCAGTCGGAGACAGGGGCCCTCAACTCCCTATGGCTACACCTTC. Protein product: CASRRQGPSTPYGYTF.

This chain links TRBV2 with TRBJ2-1, with a weak D call TRBD2 (7 bases). V lost 5 bases and J 10 bases, leaving 12 bases between the germline ends. The CDR3 spans 12 residues. CDR1 SNHLY and CDR2 FYNNEI come from the germline V gene. The CDR3, as DNA: TGTGCCAGCAGTTGGACAGCGGGGGAGCAGTTCTTC. Protein sequence: CASSWTAGEQFF.

This chain uses TRBV11-1 with TRBJ2-5; 13 bases align to TRBD2. The CDR3 contains 14 residues. In germline, CDR1 is SGHAT, CDR2 FQDESV (reference sequence). V was clipped by 5 bases and J by 7 bases; unmatched bases: 4. The CDR3: CASSPRLAGGTQYF. The CDR3 DNA is TGTGCCAGCAGCCCGAGACTAGCGGGGGGGACCCAGTACTTC.

By proportion, this clone is medium-sized. The rearrangement links TRBV14 to TRBJ2-2, with a weak D call TRBD1 (7 bases). Germline lookup yields CDR1 SGHDN and CDR2 FVKESK. The CDR3 runs to 14 residues. Trimming stripped 4 bases from V and 8 bases from J, with 14 bases between. The CDR3 DNA is TGTGCCAGCAGCCCCGGAGGGGGCTGGGGGGAGCTGTTTTTT. Translation gives CASSPGGGWGELFF.